This T cell receptor (beta chain) originates from a study of blood T cell repertoires in COVID-19. Sequencing used immunoSEQ multiplex PCR; TCRdb keeps in-frame clones, though not all of them. The sample holds 180,000 or so clones; around 87% are singletons and the top ten take roughly 2.5%. This clonotype was sampled from a man aged 35 to 55 with active or convalescent COVID-19. The material sequenced was peripheral blood.

CDR3 DNA: TGTGCCAGCAGCACACCCATTGCCGGAGCGGGCTCTGGAAACACCATATATTTT. It is translated as CASSTPIAGAGSGNTIYF. The chain uses TRBV6-2 or TRBV6-3 and TRBJ1-3, with D hard to call. CDR3 length equals 18 residues. The germline V and J ends were trimmed by 6 bases and 0 bases, with 21 bases remaining between them. The germline V gene encodes CDR1 MNHEY and CDR2 SVGEGT.